This T cell receptor beta chain was sequenced during a study of T-cell memory formation after mild COVID-19. Across the whole study: TCR clusters showed largely donor specificity.

Study-wide findings and caveats: Clones which contracted sat mainly in CM and EM if CD4+, and in EMRA if CD8+. Pre-infection memory already had some responding clones, implying cross-reactive memory joined.

TCRdb re-called the 5' RACE reads with MiXCR, one entry per CDR3 protein. The sample yields hundreds of thousands of distinct CDR3 sequences, more than 15% seen once. As to this clonotype: What it binds is not known.

Looked up from germline, CDR1 is DFQATT and CDR2 is SNEGSKA (reference sequence). This CDR3 is built from 14 residues. Trimming took 6 bases from V and 9 from J; bases not matched to a gene: 15. This sequence was found in a man aged 18 to 35 who had mild COVID-19 (a few samples of this study predate the infection). Cell type and time point are not known. This chain uses TRBV20-1 with TRBJ2-3; 7 positions agree with TRBD1. The sample comprised PBMCs or a T cell subset sorted from them (not recorded which). The DNA of the CDR3 is TGCAGTGCCACCCATACCCTACAGGGGTCAACGCAGTATTTT. Translation gives CSATHTLQGSTQYF.